These 26 T cell receptor beta chains came from one sample sequenced in a study of cytomegalovirus exposure and HLA in healthy donors (dated by TCRdb to about 2017). Libraries were constructed by the immunoSEQ multiplex PCR assay. For the multiplex PCR, a mixture combining 60 forward primers for TCR Vbeta segments and 13 reverse primers for TCR Jbeta segments was used. The table comes from immuneACCESS by way of TCRdb, which keeps in-frame sequences with V and J called. Part of the clones is missing from these tables; in studies checked, under half for an unresolved V gene and the rest for unknown reasons. The sample table lists 150,000 to 200,000 clones, just under 85% of them with a count of one. In total, the top ten clones hold around 4.9% of the sample. Sequencing was done on a sample of PBMCs. The origin of the receptors is a girl under 18 in good health and CMV-seropositive.

The rearrangement links TRBV15 to TRBJ1-2; D is undetermined. The V and J ends lost 1 base and 2 bases respectively, with 5 bases between them. Germline assignment: CDR1 LNHNV and CDR2 YYDKDF (reference sequence). CDR3 length: 13 residues. The CDR3 here is CATSRAQNYGYTF. CDR3 coding DNA: TGTGCCACCAGCAGAGCACAGAACTATGGCTACACCTTC.

This sequence joins TRBV5-1 and TRBJ2-5, with 13 nucleotides matching TRBD2. CDR3 length: 18 amino acids. J gave up 2 bases and V 2 bases, and 9 bases lay outside the gene matches. Germline-derived CDR1 and CDR2 are SGHRS and YFSETQ. CDR3 in DNA: TGCGCCAGCAGCTTCACTAGCGGGGGGGCATGGGGGCAAGAGACCCAGTACTTC. It codes for CASSFTSGGAWGQETQYF.

This chain uses TRBV5-4 with TRBJ1-6, with D maybe TRBD1 (6 bases). CDR3 length: 14 residues. The germline CDR1 and CDR2 sequences are SGHNT and YYREEE (reference sequence). V was trimmed by 5 bases and J by 7 bases, leaving 13 bases between them. The chain's CDR3 is CASRLRGVNSPLHF. Written as DNA, the CDR3 is TGTGCCAGCAGACTCAGGGGAGTGAATTCACCCCTCCACTTT.

The rearrangement links TRBV6-5 to TRBJ2-1; 9 bases align to TRBD2. CDR3 size: 12 residues. Germline lookup yields CDR1 MNHEY and CDR2 SVGAGI. Trimming removed 6 bases from V and 15 bases from J; junction bases left unmatched: 9. The CDR3: CASRRLAVPRFF. For the CDR3, the DNA is TGTGCCAGCAGACGACTAGCGGTCCCACGGTTCTTC.

J is TRBJ2-5 and V is TRBV5-5, with TRBD1 matching 7 bases. The germline CDR1 and CDR2 sequences are SGHKS and YYEKEE (reference sequence). CDR3 size: 15 residues. With 4 bases clipped from V and 5 bases from J, the junction kept 11 bases outside the gene matches. The CDR3 sequence is CASSQNRGSIETQYF. The CDR3 DNA is TGTGCCAGCAGCCAGAACAGGGGTTCAATTGAGACCCAGTACTTC. Full variable domain (outside the CDR3, taken from reference TRBV5-5 and TRBJ2-5): DAGVTQSPTHLIKTRGQQVTLRCSPISGHKSVSWYQQVLGQGPQFIFQYYEKEERGRGNFPDRFSARQFPNYSSELNVNALLLGDSALYLCASSQNRGSIETQYFGPGTRLLVL.

The chain couples TRBV30 to TRBJ2-1; 9 bases are a match to TRBD1. V was clipped by 2 bases and J by 5 bases; unmatched bases: 10. The CDR3 has 16 amino acids. Germline V gives CDR1 GTSNPN, CDR2 SVGIG (reference sequence). The CDR3 here is CAWSPGLGQGDNEQFF. CDR3 nucleotides: TGTGCCTGGAGTCCAGGCTTGGGACAGGGAGACAATGAGCAGTTCTTC.

The chain couples TRBV7-8 to TRBJ2-6; a possible D gene is TRBD2 (5 bases). CDR3 length: 16 amino acids. Trimming pared 1 base from V and 1 base from J, leaving 8 bases between. CDR1 and CDR2 from the germline V gene are SGHVS and FQNEAQ. The CDR3 sequence: CASSLVSGSGANVLTF. CDR3 in DNA: TGTGCCAGCAGCTTAGTATCGGGATCTGGGGCCAACGTCCTGACTTTC.

The genes are TRBV13 and TRBJ1-2, with unresolved D. The V gene's germline CDR1 is PRHDT and CDR2 FYEKMQ (reference sequence). V lost 2 bases to trimming and J lost 4 bases, with 11 bases between them. There are 14 residues in the CDR3. The CDR3 region has the DNA TGTGCCAGCAGCTTAATCCCAGGCCCCTATGGCTACACCTTC. The encoded protein is CASSLIPGPYGYTF.

The chain uses TRBV5-1 and TRBJ1-4, with D possibly TRBD1 on 6 matching bases. Germline CDR1 SGHRS, CDR2 YFSETQ. Trimming removed 1 base from V and 2 bases from J, with 9 bases in between. This CDR3 spans 15 amino acids. The CDR3 region is CASSLNTGTNEKLFF. The CDR3 bases are TGCGCCAGCAGCTTGAATACAGGGACTAATGAAAAACTGTTTTTT.

The chain uses TRBV6-5 and TRBJ2-7, with D maybe TRBD1 (6 bases). The CDR3 runs 15 residues. The germline gives CDR1 MNHEY, CDR2 SVGAGI. V was trimmed by 4 bases and J by 0 bases, leaving 13 bases between them. CDR3 sequence (DNA): TGTGCCAGCAGTTCATCCGGGACATACTCCTACGAGCAGTACTTC. This encodes CASSSSGTYSYEQYF.

This clone was picked up one time. The gene calls are TRBV5-4 and TRBJ1-1, with 9 nucleotides matching TRBD1. Trimming cost V 5 bases and J 2 bases; bases outside gene matches: 13. Germline V gene data show CDR1 as SGHNT and CDR2 as YYREEE (reference sequence). The CDR3 length is 17 residues. CDR3 bases: TGTGCCAGCAGGTTAACAGGGGGCACCACGGTCAACACTGAAGCTTTCTTT. It encodes CASRLTGGTTVNTEAFF.

The rearrangement uses TRBV11-1 and TRBJ2-3, with 11 nucleotides matching TRBD2. There are 17 residues in the CDR3. Trimming took 2 bases from V and 2 from J; bases not matched to a gene: 6. CDR1 and CDR2 from the germline V gene are SGHAT and FQDESV (reference sequence). CDR3 bases: TGTGCCAGCAGCTTAACGCGACTAGCGGGGAACACAGATACGCAGTATTTT. It encodes CASSLTRLAGNTDTQYF. Together with reference TRBV11-1 and TRBJ2-3, the CDR3 gives the full variable domain: EAEVAQSPRYKITEKSQAVAFWCDPISGHATLYWYRQILGQGPELLVQFQDESVVDDSQLPKDRFSAERLKGVDSTLKIQPAELGDSAMYLCASSLTRLAGNTDTQYFGPGTRLTVL.

This chain uses TRBV5-8 with TRBJ2-7; D possibly corresponds to TRBD1 (6 bases). CDR1 SGHTS and CDR2 YDEGEE come from the germline V gene. This CDR3 spans 16 amino acids. V lost 1 base to trimming and J lost 2 bases, with 16 bases between them. The DNA for the CDR3 is TGTGCCAGCAGCTTGTATGGCGGACAGACCGCCTACGAGCAGTACTTC. Its protein product is CASSLYGGQTAYEQYF.

This clone appeared a single time. The chain has TRBV5-5 and TRBJ1-2; D not resolved. CDR1 is SGHKS and CDR2 is YYEKEE in the germline V gene (reference sequence). V shed 1 base and J shed 0 bases, with 4 bases lying between them. The CDR3 covers 13 residues. The CDR3 DNA follows: TGTGCCAGCAGCTTGACAGCTAACTATGGCTACACCTTC. Amino acid sequence: CASSLTANYGYTF.

This sequence joins TRBV11-3 and TRBJ2-2, with 11 bases identical to TRBD2. Germline trimming cut 0 bases from V and 3 bases from J; bases unmatched to any gene: 0. The CDR3 length is 16 residues. Germline V CDR1 and CDR2: SGHNT, YENEEA. The CDR3 DNA is TGTGCCAGCAGCTTAGAGGGACTAGCGGACACCGGGGAGCTGTTTTTT. It yields the protein CASSLEGLADTGELFF.

This chain links TRBV5-6 with TRBJ2-2; possibly TRBD2 for D (6 bases). Germline CDR1 and CDR2: SGHDT and YYEEEE. CDR3 length: 16 residues. V lost 4 bases and J lost 10, with 23 bases in between. The CDR3 reads CASSLKELGGTLELFF. The DNA for the CDR3 is TGTGCCAGCAGCCTAAAGGAGCTGGGGGGTACCTTGGAGCTGTTTTTT.

This clone was detected only a few times. The V and J genes are TRBV19 and TRBJ1-1, with 7 bases fitting TRBD1. From germline, CDR1 is LNHDA and CDR2 SQIVND (reference sequence). V shed 4 bases, J shed 0 bases, and the junction held 11 bases outside the gene matches. The CDR3 spans 17 residues. The CDR3 sequence is CASSTRGYGRMNTEAFF. CDR3 nucleotide sequence: TGTGCCAGTAGTACCAGGGGGTACGGCAGAATGAACACTGAAGCTTTCTTT.

This chain joins TRBV5-5 and TRBJ2-7; no definite D call. V was trimmed by 2 bases and J by 4 bases, leaving 7 bases between them. The CDR3 contains 12 residues. Germline CDR1 and CDR2: SGHKS and YYEKEE (reference sequence). The CDR3 bases are TGTGCCAGCAGCTTCTCGGGTTACGAGCAGTACTTC. Translated, it gives CASSFSGYEQYF.

As concerns this clone: This same CDR3 is encoded by further DNA sequences in the sample. This chain joins TRBV10-3 and TRBJ1-5, with D perhaps TRBD1 (5 bases). The germline V and J ends were trimmed by 6 bases and 4 bases, with 13 bases remaining between them. The CDR3 contains 14 residues. CDR1 and CDR2 from the germline V gene are ENHRY and SYGVKD. In DNA, the CDR3 is TGTGCCATCAGGGAAGACAGTCTGAATCAGCCCCAGCATTTT. Its protein product is CAIREDSLNQPQHF.

The chain employs TRBV27 and TRBJ2-1; 13 positions match TRBD2. V was pared by 10 bases and J by 7 bases, with 4 bases of the junction left unmatched. This CDR3 spans 13 amino acids. CDR1 and CDR2 (germline): MNHEY, SMNVEV (reference sequence). CDR3 DNA: TGTGCCACACTAGCGGGGGGGCGGAATGAGCAGTTCTTC. Its translation: CATLAGGRNEQFF.

The V gene is TRBV7-8, the J gene TRBJ1-2, with 8 bases lining up with TRBD1. CDR1 SGHVS and CDR2 FQNEAQ come from the germline V gene. V lost 1 base and J lost 12; bases outside the gene matches: 7. This CDR3 is built from 13 residues. For the CDR3, the DNA is TGTGCCAGCAGCTTAGAGAGGGACAGGTACCACACCTTC. Translated: CASSLERDRYHTF. Filled out from reference TRBV7-8 and TRBJ1-2, the complete variable domain reads GAGVSQSPRYKVAKRGQDVALRCDPISGHVSLFWYQQALGQGPEFLTYFQNEAQLDKSGLPSDRFFAERPEGSVSTLKIQRTQQEDSAVYLCASSLERDRYHTFGSGTRLTVV.

The V gene is TRBV4-2, the J gene TRBJ2-1, with TRBD2 matching over 13 bases. Per the germline V gene, CDR1 is LGHNA and CDR2 is YNFKEQ. The ends lost 4 bases at V and 10 bases at J; junction bases unmatched: 10. The CDR3 extends over 16 amino acids. CDR3 in amino acids: CASSRRGLAGLSEQFF. The DNA of the CDR3 is TGTGCCAGCAGCCGGAGGGGACTAGCGGGGCTGTCCGAGCAGTTCTTC.

The chain combines TRBV7-6 with TRBJ2-5; 11 nucleotides line up with TRBD1. TRBJ2-7 matches the DNA end more closely, so the J call is doubtful. Germline V gene lookup returns CDR1 SGHVS and CDR2 FNYEAQ. The CDR3 contains 15 residues. In nucleotides, the CDR3 is TGTGCCAGCAGCCCGGGACAGGGGGTTACCTACGAGCAGTACTTC. This codes for CASSPGQGVTYEQYF.

V usage is TRBV7-4 and J usage is TRBJ1-2, with 8 bases aligning to TRBD1. CDR1 is SGHVT, CDR2 SQSDAQ, per germline. Trimming took 5 bases from V and 6 from J; bases not matched to a gene: 5. This CDR3 region has 13 residues. CDR3 loop: CASSARQGHGYTF. The CDR3 bases are TGTGCCAGCAGCGCTCGACAGGGGCATGGCTACACCTTC.

The chain links TRBV5-1 to TRBJ1-1, with D possibly TRBD1 on 5 matching bases. CDR1 and CDR2 (germline): SGHRS, YFSETQ. The germline V and J ends were trimmed by 2 bases and 1 base, with 9 bases remaining between them. This CDR3 comprises 14 residues. CDR3 protein: CASSLYDRNTEAFF. The CDR3 coding sequence is TGCGCCAGCAGCTTATATGACAGGAACACTGAAGCTTTCTTT.

This clone has a handful of counts. The chain joins TRBV27 to TRBJ2-7; D gene unclear. Deletions cut 0 bases from V and 5 bases from J, with 8 bases between. Germline values: CDR1 MNHEY, CDR2 SMNVEV (reference sequence). This CDR3 spans 13 amino acids. CDR3 amino acids: CASSLSPGDEQYF. The DNA of the CDR3 is TGTGCCAGCAGTTTATCCCCCGGAGACGAGCAGTACTTC.